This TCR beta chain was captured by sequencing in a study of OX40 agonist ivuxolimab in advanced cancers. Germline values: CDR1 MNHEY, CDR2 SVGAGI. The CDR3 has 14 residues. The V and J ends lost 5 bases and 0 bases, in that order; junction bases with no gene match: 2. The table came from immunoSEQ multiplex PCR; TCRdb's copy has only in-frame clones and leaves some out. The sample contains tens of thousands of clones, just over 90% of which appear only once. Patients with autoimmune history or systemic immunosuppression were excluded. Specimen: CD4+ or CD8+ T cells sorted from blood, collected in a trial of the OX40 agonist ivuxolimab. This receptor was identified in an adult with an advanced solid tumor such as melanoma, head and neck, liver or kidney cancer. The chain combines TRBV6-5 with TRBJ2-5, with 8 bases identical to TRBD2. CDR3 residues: CASSKRGYQETQYF. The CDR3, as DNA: TGTGCCAGCAGTAAGCGGGGGTACCAAGAGACCCAGTACTTC.